These T cell receptor beta chains were read from a single sample in a study of blood T cells in healthy people across ages. TCRdb processed the 5' RACE reads anew with MiXCR; each CDR3 protein has one entry. The sample has fewer than 1,200,000 distinct CDR3 sequences, roughly 24% seen once; the top ten hold 0.65% to 0.75%. This sample was also put to use in a study of T cells of mothers and their children.

Sequenced input: blood. The receptors derive from a girl aged 2-15 years in good health. Both conserved end residues are part of each CDR3. D genes are given only for firm matches. A row's size may be missing; if present it is once, few, many or a size class.

CDR3 length	clone size	D gene	V gene	J gene	CDR3 protein	CDR3 DNA
16	NA	NA	TRBV27	TRBJ2-3	CASGSRTVGSTDTQYF	TGTGCCAGCGGATCCAGGACGGTCGGGAGCACAGATACGCAGTATTTT
14	few	NA	TRBV6-6	TRBJ1-2	CASSYSPANYGYTF	TGTGCCAGCAGTTACTCGCCCGCTAACTATGGCTACACCTTC
12	few	NA	TRBV20-1	TRBJ2-5	CSATDLGETQYF	TGCAGTGCTACGGACCTGGGGGAGACCCAGTACTTC
13	many	NA	TRBV5-1	TRBJ1-4	CASSFGAGEKLFF	TGCGCCAGCAGCTTCGGCGCAGGGGAAAAACTGTTTTTT
13	few	NA	TRBV7-9	TRBJ2-5	CASSLGAQDSYFF	TGTGCCAGCAGCTTAGGCGCCCAGGATAGCTACTTCTTC
13	few	NA	TRBV20-1	TRBJ2-1	CSAGMDWYNEQFF	TGCAGTGCCGGTATGGACTGGTACAATGAGCAGTTCTTC
17	few	NA	TRBV3-1	TRBJ1-5	CASSQAPVASGNQPQHF	TGTGCCAGCAGCCAAGCCCCCGTGGCGTCTGGCAATCAGCCCCAGCATTTT
10	NA	NA	TRBV20-1	TRBJ2-5	CSASDETQYF	TGCAGTGCTAGCGACGAGACCCAGTACTTC
15	few	TRBD2	TRBV4-3	TRBJ2-5	CASSRSGGPQETQYF	TGCGCCAGCAGCCGTAGCGGGGGCCCACAAGAGACCCAGTACTTC
14	NA	NA	TRBV7-8	TRBJ2-4	CASGLDRAKNIQYF	TGTGCCAGCGGCTTAGACAGGGCCAAAAACATTCAGTACTTC
12	NA	NA	TRBV7-2	TRBJ1-2	CASSERGARYTF	TGTGCCAGCAGCGAACGAGGGGCACGCTACACCTTC
15	few	TRBD1	TRBV6-1	TRBJ1-1	CASSLNRGGGTEAFF	TGTGCCAGCAGCCTCAACAGGGGAGGAGGCACTGAAGCTTTCTTT
15	few	NA	TRBV28	TRBJ2-7	CASTSPGGLWGEQYF	TGTGCCAGCACCTCCCCAGGGGGGTTATGGGGCGAGCAGTACTTC
14	NA	NA	TRBV4-1	TRBJ1-3	CASSQAAPGNTIYF	TGCGCCAGCAGCCAGGCCGCACCTGGAAACACCATATATTTT
16	NA	TRBD2	TRBV7-9	TRBJ2-1	CASSARTSGIHNEQFF	TGTGCCAGCAGCGCCAGGACTAGCGGGATCCACAATGAGCAGTTCTTC
13	NA	NA	TRBV5-8	TRBJ1-1	CTSRRRGNTEAFF	TGTACCAGCAGGCGACGGGGGAACACTGAAGCTTTCTTT
15	once	NA	TRBV7-9	TRBJ1-4	CASTPGGATNEELFF	TGTGCCAGCACACCGGGGGGTGCAACTAATGAAGAACTGTTTTTT
16	few	NA	TRBV5-1	TRBJ2-5	CASSLAPGTGQETQYF	TGCGCCAGCAGCTTGGCCCCGGGGACGGGACAAGAGACCCAGTACTTC
14	NA	NA	TRBV29-1	TRBJ2-5	CSVKNGLLGETQYF	TGCAGCGTTAAGAATGGACTTCTTGGAGAGACCCAGTACTTC
13	NA	NA	TRBV4-2	TRBJ1-1	CASSQGGPTEAFF	TGTGCCAGCAGCCAAGGAGGGCCCACTGAAGCTTTCTTT
14	NA	NA	TRBV12-3/TRBV12-4	TRBJ1-3	CASRPQGPGNTIYF	TGTGCCAGCAGACCTCAGGGGCCAGGAAACACCATATATTTT
14	NA	NA	TRBV5-1	TRBJ2-1	CASSLASGSNEQFF	TGCGCCAGCAGCTTAGCTTCTGGGTCCAATGAGCAGTTCTTC
13	few	NA	TRBV19	TRBJ2-5	CASKVAGQETQYF	TGTGCCAGTAAGGTAGCAGGACAAGAGACCCAGTACTTC
13	NA	NA	TRBV29-1	TRBJ1-1	CSVTIGPNYSAFF	TGCAGCGTTACCATTGGCCCTAATTATTCGGCTTTCTTT
16	NA	TRBD1	TRBV9	TRBJ2-5	CASSANRDRTVETQYF	TGTGCCAGCAGCGCAAACCGGGACAGGACGGTAGAGACCCAGTACTTC
14	NA	TRBD1	TRBV12-3/TRBV12-4	TRBJ2-1	CASSFGTGYDEQFF	TGTGCCAGCAGTTTCGGGACAGGGTATGACGAGCAGTTCTTC
15	few	NA	TRBV7-2	TRBJ2-7	CASSLVGGESYEQYF	TGTGCCAGCAGCTTAGTGGGCGGGGAATCCTACGAGCAGTACTTC
13	NA	TRBD1	TRBV20-1	TRBJ1-2	CSALWTGAYGYTF	TGCAGTGCTCTCTGGACAGGGGCCTATGGCTACACCTTC
16	NA	NA	TRBV20-1	TRBJ2-2	CSARDRKGGLTGELFF	TGCAGTGCTAGAGATAGGAAGGGGGGCCTCACCGGGGAGCTGTTTTTT
14	NA	NA	TRBV27	TRBJ2-1	CASSLGGQANEQFF	TGTGCCAGCAGTTTGGGAGGACAGGCAAATGAGCAGTTCTTC
14	NA	NA	TRBV3-1	TRBJ2-3	CASSQSAIGDTQYF	TGTGCCAGCAGCCAATCGGCTATCGGCGATACGCAGTATTTT
15	few	NA	TRBV21-1	TRBJ1-2	CASRSRGGSNYGYTF	TGTGCCAGCAGATCCCGGGGCGGGTCTAACTATGGCTACACCTTC
15	few	NA	TRBV10-3	TRBJ2-5	CAISESLTLQETQYF	TGTGCCATCAGTGAGTCGCTGACTCTACAAGAGACCCAGTACTTC
15	NA	NA	TRBV28	TRBJ2-1	CASSQQGGRDNEQFF	TGTGCCAGCAGTCAACAGGGTGGTAGGGACAATGAGCAGTTCTTC
17	NA	TRBD1	TRBV7-9	TRBJ1-2	CASSDRDRGLPNYGYTF	TGTGCCAGCAGCGACCGGGACAGGGGCCTCCCTAACTATGGCTACACCTTC
14	few	TRBD1	TRBV3-1	TRBJ1-2	CASSFRGLNYGYTF	TGTGCCAGCAGCTTCAGGGGGCTTAACTATGGCTACACCTTC
16	NA	TRBD2	TRBV6-2/TRBV6-3	TRBJ2-2	CASRRTTSGYTGGLFF	TGTGCCAGCAGACGTACCACTAGCGGGTACACCGGGGGGCTGTTTTTT
13	NA	NA	TRBV29-1	TRBJ1-2	CSVEIGAVNGYTF	TGCAGCGTTGAAATAGGGGCCGTCAATGGCTACACCTTC
16	NA	NA	TRBV7-8	TRBJ1-4	CASSLVGTATNEKLFF	TGTGCCAGCAGCTTAGTTGGAACAGCAACTAATGAAAAACTGTTTTTT
15	NA	NA	TRBV3-1	TRBJ1-2	CASSPWTVVNYGYTF	TGTGCCAGCAGCCCCTGGACAGTAGTAAACTATGGCTACACCTTC
12	NA	NA	TRBV7-2	TRBJ1-1	CASSPPGERAFF	TGTGCCAGCAGCCCGCCGGGGGAAAGAGCTTTCTTT
15	few	NA	TRBV21-1	TRBJ2-7	CASSPGGSNRYEQYF	TGTGCCAGCAGCCCGGGAGGGAGTAATAGGTACGAGCAGTACTTC
15	NA	NA	TRBV4-3	TRBJ2-3	CASSQDGKGTDTQYF	TGCGCCAGCAGCCAGGACGGAAAAGGGACAGATACGCAGTATTTT
18	NA	NA	TRBV6-5	TRBJ2-2	CASSFLFRVSRDTGELFF	TGTGCCAGCAGTTTCCTATTTCGAGTTTCGAGGGACACCGGGGAGCTGTTTTTT
13	NA	NA	TRBV7-2	TRBJ1-2	CAGSLVGRVGYTF	TGTGCCGGCAGCTTAGTGGGCAGGGTTGGCTACACCTTC
16	NA	NA	TRBV7-8	TRBJ2-1	CASSLGPIDAYNEQFF	TGTGCCAGCAGCCTCGGGCCTATCGACGCGTACAATGAGCAGTTCTTC
13	few	NA	TRBV13	TRBJ1-1	CASSQSRNTEAFF	TGTGCCAGCAGCCAATCCCGCAACACTGAAGCTTTCTTT
14	NA	TRBD1	TRBV20-1	TRBJ2-5	CSAIGTGGGETQYF	TGCAGTGCTATAGGGACAGGGGGCGGAGAGACCCAGTACTTC
14	few	TRBD1	TRBV7-9	TRBJ2-1	CASSPPNRGLEQFF	TGTGCCAGCAGTCCACCGAACAGGGGGCTCGAGCAGTTCTTC
13	NA	TRBD1	TRBV20-1	TRBJ2-7	CSAPGTGSYEQYF	TGCAGTGCTCCCGGGACAGGGTCATACGAGCAGTACTTC
14	few	NA	TRBV7-9	TRBJ2-5	CASRVTGEGGTQYF	TGTGCCAGCAGGGTAACAGGAGAAGGAGGGACCCAGTACTTC
17	NA	NA	TRBV27	TRBJ1-6	CASSLSNREAYNSPLHF	TGTGCCAGCAGTTTATCTAACAGGGAAGCCTATAATTCACCCCTCCACTTT
14	few	NA	TRBV6-5	TRBJ1-1	CASSYERRYTEAFF	TGTGCCAGCAGTTACGAGCGACGGTACACTGAAGCTTTCTTT
13	NA	NA	TRBV2	TRBJ2-7	CASRDSFSYEQYF	TGTGCCAGCAGGGACAGTTTCTCCTACGAGCAGTACTTC
12	few	NA	TRBV29-1	TRBJ1-5	CSVRTGDQPQHF	TGCAGCGTCCGGACGGGAGATCAGCCCCAGCATTTT
15	few	NA	TRBV6-1	TRBJ1-3	CASSVWDLSGNTIYF	TGTGCCAGCAGTGTATGGGACCTCTCTGGAAACACCATATATTTT
15	NA	TRBD1	TRBV20-1	TRBJ2-3	CSAPKTGGISDTQYF	TGCAGTGCACCCAAGACAGGGGGCATTTCAGATACGCAGTATTTT
13	NA	NA	TRBV4-1	TRBJ1-5	CASSQESDQPQHF	TGCGCCAGCAGCCAAGAATCGGATCAGCCCCAGCATTTT
16	few	TRBD2	TRBV7-8	TRBJ2-5	CASSYETSGGQETQYF	TGTGCCAGCAGCTATGAGACTAGCGGGGGCCAAGAGACCCAGTACTTC
12	NA	NA	TRBV7-9	TRBJ1-5	CALGLGNQPQHF	TGTGCCTTGGGTTTGGGCAATCAGCCCCAGCATTTT